This TCR beta chain was observed in a study of beta chain features in type 1 diabetes. Findings and limits, study-wide: Whether TCRB rearrangement is influenced by HLA type was left unresolved in this analysis. Naive, central memory and regulatory TCRB repertoires appeared more similar among patients than healthy donors.

As concerns this clone: Its antigen is not identified.

Expressed TCRB transcripts got sequenced, as all isolated RNA was reverse transcribed. Data came from immunoSEQ multiplex PCR; TCRdb stores just in-frame clones and leaves some out. The sample has 970,000 or so clones, roughly a sixth seen once. Using CD45RO/CCR7/CD25/CD127/CD95/CD27, CD4+ naive, central memory, regulatory and stem cell-like memory cells were sorted. Sample: naive CD4+ T cells from blood. The sequence came from a woman younger than 30 in good health.

This CDR3 is CASGRDSNQPQHF. The CDR3 DNA reads TGTGCCAGCGGACGGGATAGCAATCAGCCCCAGCATTTT. The rearrangement links TRBV28 to TRBJ1-5; D remains ambiguous. This CDR3 contains 13 residues. The germline V and J ends were trimmed by 8 bases and 0 bases, with 8 bases remaining between them. Looked up from germline, CDR1 is MDHEN and CDR2 is SYDVKM.